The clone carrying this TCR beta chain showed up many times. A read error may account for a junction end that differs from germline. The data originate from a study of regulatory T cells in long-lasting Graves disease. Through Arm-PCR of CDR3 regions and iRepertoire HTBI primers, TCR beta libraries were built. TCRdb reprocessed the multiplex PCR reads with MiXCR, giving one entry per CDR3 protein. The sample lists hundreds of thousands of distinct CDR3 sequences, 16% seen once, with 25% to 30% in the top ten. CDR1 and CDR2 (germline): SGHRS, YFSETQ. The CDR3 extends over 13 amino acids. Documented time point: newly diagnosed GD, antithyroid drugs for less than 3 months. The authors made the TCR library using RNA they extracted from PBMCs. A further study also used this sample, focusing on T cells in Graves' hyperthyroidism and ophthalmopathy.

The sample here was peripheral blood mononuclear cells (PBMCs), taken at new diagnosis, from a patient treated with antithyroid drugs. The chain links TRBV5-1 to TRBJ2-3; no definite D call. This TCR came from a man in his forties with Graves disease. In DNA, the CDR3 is TGTGCCAGCAGCTTAGCTGGCGCAGATACGCAGTATTTT. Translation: CASSLAGADTQYF.